Given below is one TCR beta chain in context. What it recognizes is unknown. The CDR3 sequence is 15 residues long. V was pared by 0 bases and J by 8 bases, with 14 bases between. Germline CDR1 is SGDLS and CDR2 is YYNGEE. These data come from a study of cytomegalovirus exposure and HLA in healthy donors. General study points: A later analysis associated about 18,000 TCR beta sequences with HLA alleles at a 0.05 false discovery rate. It is likely that the observed cluster of highly shared sequence variants was a sequencing artifact.

Donors in the study were healthy people who gave bone marrow. Amplification used 60 Vbeta primers and 13 Jbeta primers. This table comes from immunoSEQ multiplex PCR, and its TCRdb copy is limited to in-frame clones, with some not included. The sample consists of around 110,000 clones, roughly 73% of them appearing once. This TCR was recovered from a man aged 25 to 45 in good health and CMV-seronegative. The chain couples TRBV9 to TRBJ1-4, with no clear D. Sequences were obtained from PBMCs. The CDR3 DNA follows: TGTGCCAGCAGCGTAGGTGGAGGGAGGCGAGAAAAACTGTTTTTT. This encodes CASSVGGGRREKLFF.